This is a list of T cell receptor beta chains from one sample in a study of cytomegalovirus exposure and HLA in healthy donors. Data came from immunoSEQ multiplex PCR; TCRdb stores just in-frame clones and leaves some out. Among more than 85,000 clones, about two thirds were seen once, and the ten largest hold roughly 5.9%. The sequenced sample was PBMCs. These receptors all stem from a woman between 65 and 79 years old in good health and CMV-seropositive. CDR3s include the opening cysteine and the closing phenylalanine or tryptophan. The D gene is left open where the match is weak. Clone size appears in some rows only: once, few, many, or a class for an expanded clone.

j_gene | v_gene | abundance | len | d_gene | CDR3aa | CDR3nt
TRBJ2-7 | TRBV30 | once | 14 | . | CAWSVTGGRGEQYF | TGTGCCTGGAGTGTTACTGGGGGCCGTGGCGAGCAGTACTTC
TRBJ2-7 | TRBV7-6 | few | 14 | TRBD2 | CASSLGTSAGEQYF | TGTGCCAGCAGCTTAGGGACTAGCGCAGGCGAGCAGTACTTC
TRBJ2-7 | TRBV7-2 | once | 13 | TRBD1 | CASTGTGSYEQYF | TGTGCCAGTACCGGGACAGGGTCCTACGAGCAGTACTTC
TRBJ1-2 | TRBV10-1 | . | 14 | TRBD1 | CASSEARGDYGYTF | TGCGCCAGCAGTGAGGCCAGGGGGGACTATGGCTACACCTTC
TRBJ1-2 | TRBV5-4 | few | 15 | . | CASSSTGGMDSGYTF | TGTGCCAGCAGTTCGACCGGGGGAATGGATAGTGGCTACACCTTC
TRBJ1-5 | TRBV7-2 | once | 15 | . | CASSLVSGPGQPQHF | TGTGCCAGCAGCTTAGTTTCAGGGCCGGGTCAGCCCCAGCATTTT
TRBJ1-6 | TRBV11-3 | . | 13 | . | CASSLGNGQGEHF | TGTGCCAGCAGCTTAGGTAATGGGCAGGGCGAACACTTT
TRBJ1-2 | TRBV6-5 | . | 15 | TRBD1 | CASSRLRGTGYGYTF | TGTGCCAGCAGTAGGCTCCGAGGGACAGGTTATGGCTACACCTTC
TRBJ1-6 | TRBV5-1 | few | 16 | TRBD1 | CASSSGTGSAGSPLHF | TGCGCCAGCAGCTCCGGGACAGGCTCGGCGGGTTCACCCCTCCACTTT
TRBJ2-5 | TRBV13 | few | 14 | TRBD2 | CASRSGGATETQYF | TGTGCCAGCAGGAGCGGGGGGGCCACAGAGACCCAGTACTTC
TRBJ2-3 | TRBV4-2 | . | 18 | TRBD2 | CASSFRPTSGGNTDTQYF | TGTGCCAGCAGCTTCCGCCCCACTAGCGGGGGGAACACAGATACGCAGTATTTT
TRBJ2-7 | TRBV29-1 | few | 12 | . | CSVGGQGNEQYF | TGCAGCGTTGGGGGGCAGGGTAACGAGCAGTACTTC
TRBJ2-3 | TRBV5-6 | . | 13 | . | CASSLAGSDTQYF | TGTGCCAGCAGCTTGGCGGGGAGCGATACGCAGTATTTT
TRBJ1-1 | TRBV21-1 | few | 14 | . | CASSKALRGTEAFF | TGTGCCAGCAGCAAAGCCTTAAGAGGCACTGAAGCTTTCTTT
TRBJ2-7 | TRBV29-1 | . | 10 | . | CSAQAGEQYF | TGCAGCGCCCAAGCAGGCGAGCAGTACTTC
TRBJ1-2 | TRBV29-1 | . | 11 | . | CSAGMNYGYTF | TGCAGCGCAGGGATGAACTATGGCTACACCTTC
TRBJ1-1 | TRBV29-1 | . | 13 | . | CSVVRVGNTEAFF | TGCAGCGTTGTCAGGGTAGGGAACACTGAAGCTTTCTTT
TRBJ1-2 | TRBV30 | . | 13 | . | CAWRPGVGAGYTF | TGTGCCTGGAGGCCGGGGGTCGGCGCTGGCTACACCTTC
TRBJ2-7 | TRBV30 | . | 14 | . | CAWRTGTGTYEQYF | TGTGCCTGGAGGACCGGGACTGGGACCTACGAGCAGTACTTC
TRBJ1-2 | TRBV19 | . | 14 | TRBD1 | CASSMGGQNYGYTF | TGTGCCAGTAGTATGGGGGGACAGAACTATGGCTACACCTTC
TRBJ1-3 | TRBV19 | . | 17 | TRBD1 | CASSISGQGRSGNTIYF | TGTGCCAGTAGTATTTCCGGACAGGGCAGGTCTGGAAACACCATATATTTT
TRBJ2-2 | TRBV7-9 | . | 16 | TRBD1 | CASSLGGQGLTGELFF | TGTGCCAGCAGCTTAGGAGGACAGGGGTTGACCGGGGAGCTGTTTTTT
TRBJ1-6 | TRBV14 | few | 14 | . | CASSQLWASSPLHF | TGTGCCAGCAGCCAACTATGGGCGTCTTCACCCCTCCACTTT
TRBJ2-1 | TRBV2 | . | 12 | . | CASSGHSMIWFF | TGTGCCAGCAGTGGCCACTCAATGATTTGGTTCTTC
TRBJ2-7 | TRBV15 | . | 15 | . | CATSRVLQEFDEQYF | TGTGCCACCAGCAGAGTATTACAGGAATTCGACGAGCAGTACTTC
TRBJ1-1 | TRBV27 | . | 15 | TRBD1 | CASSTWDSLNTEAFF | TGTGCCAGCAGTACGTGGGACAGCTTGAACACTGAAGCTTTCTTT
TRBJ2-2 | TRBV30 | . | 16 | TRBD1 | CAWSVVGTVNTGELFF | TGTGCCTGGAGTGTAGTCGGGACAGTAAACACCGGGGAGCTGTTTTTT
TRBJ1-2 | TRBV30 | . | 11 | . | CACKRGGGYTF | TGTGCTTGTAAAAGGGGGGGAGGCTACACCTTC
TRBJ1-2 | TRBV30 | . | 13 | TRBD1 | CAWSAQGAGGYTF | TGTGCCTGGAGTGCTCAGGGGGCGGGTGGCTACACCTTC
TRBJ2-2 | TRBV11-2 | . | 16 | . | CASSAIEGQPTGELFF | TGTGCCAGCAGCGCGATCGAAGGACAGCCTACCGGGGAGCTGTTTTTT
TRBJ1-2 | TRBV2 | . | 15 | TRBD1 | CASTDPGTANYGYTF | TGTGCCAGCACTGACCCGGGGACAGCTAACTATGGCTACACCTTC
TRBJ1-4 | TRBV30 | . | 11 | . | CAWSYNEKLFF | TGTGCCTGGAGCTATAATGAAAAACTGTTTTTT
TRBJ2-3 | TRBV6-4 | . | 19 | . | CASMAPERILHVGTDTQYF | TGTGCCAGCATGGCGCCCGAGCGAATCCTCCATGTGGGCACAGATACGCAGTATTTT
TRBJ2-1 | TRBV6-5 | . | 13 | . | CASSYLMTEEQFF | TGTGCCAGCAGTTATTTGATGACAGAAGAGCAGTTCTTC
TRBJ2-5 | TRBV7-6 | . | 17 | TRBD2 | CASSLEVSGGLQETQYF | TGTGCCAGCAGCTTAGAAGTGAGCGGGGGCCTCCAAGAGACCCAGTACTTC
TRBJ1-2 | TRBV2 | . | 14 | . | CASREVAGNYGYTF | TGTGCCAGCAGAGAGGTCGCAGGGAACTATGGCTACACCTTC
TRBJ1-2 | TRBV6-5 | . | 13 | TRBD1 | CASSATQGAGYTF | TGTGCCAGCAGTGCCACACAGGGGGCGGGCTACACCTTC
TRBJ2-1 | TRBV18 | . | 14 | TRBD2 | CASSPGGGAIEQFF | TGTGCCAGCTCACCGGGCGGGGGGGCTATTGAGCAGTTCTTC
TRBJ2-3 | TRBV11-2 | . | 15 | TRBD2 | CASSSLTSGTDTQYF | TGTGCCAGCAGCTCCTTGACTAGCGGCACAGATACGCAGTATTTT
TRBJ1-6 | TRBV11-2 | . | 14 | TRBD1 | CASRPGQGRPRLHF | TGTGCCAGCAGACCGGGACAGGGGCGCCCCCGGCTCCACTTT
TRBJ2-7 | TRBV25-1 | . | 12 | TRBD1 | CASSPGQGEQYF | TGTGCCAGCAGCCCGGGACAGGGAGAGCAGTACTTC
TRBJ2-7 | TRBV5-1 | . | 11 | . | CASSFDNLQYF | TGCGCCAGCAGCTTCGACAATCTGCAGTACTTC
TRBJ1-3 | TRBV27 | few | 13 | . | CASSYSSGNTIYF | TGTGCCAGCAGTTACAGCTCTGGAAACACCATATATTTT
TRBJ2-3 | TRBV6-5 | few | 14 | TRBD2 | CASNRASGADTQYF | TGTGCCAGCAACAGGGCTAGCGGGGCAGATACGCAGTATTTT
TRBJ2-6 | TRBV6-1 | few | 15 | TRBD1 | CASSGQGTGANVLTF | TGTGCCAGCAGTGGACAGGGGACTGGGGCCAACGTCCTGACTTTC